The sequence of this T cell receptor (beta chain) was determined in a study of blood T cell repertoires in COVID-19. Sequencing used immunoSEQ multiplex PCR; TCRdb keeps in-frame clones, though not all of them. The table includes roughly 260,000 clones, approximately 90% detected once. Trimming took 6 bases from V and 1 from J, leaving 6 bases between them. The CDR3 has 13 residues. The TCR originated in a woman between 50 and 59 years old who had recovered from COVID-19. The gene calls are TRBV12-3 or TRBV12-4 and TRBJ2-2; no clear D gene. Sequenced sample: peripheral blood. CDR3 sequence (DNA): TGTGCCAGCAGCCTATTGAACACCGGGGAGCTGTTTTTT. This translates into CASSLLNTGELFF.